The T cell receptor beta chain described here comes from a study of T cells expressing NK-cell markers (dated by TCRdb to the early 2020s). Describing the broader study: Three sorted T-cell subsets (CD3+CD56+NKG2C+, CD3+CD56+NKG2C- and CD3+CD56-NKG2C+) from eight donors had their TCR beta-chain repertoires profiled. Seven of the eight sequenced donors were HCMV-seropositive and one was HCMV-seronegative. The eight sequenced donors were randomly selected healthy volunteers, three men and five women. Illumina HiSeq 2000/2500, MiSeq or NextSeq was used to sequence libraries as 2 x 150 bp reads.

The CDR3 sequence holds 14 residues, the cysteine and phenylalanine included. No DNA sequence is on record. Looking up the germline V gene yields CDR1 SGHRS and CDR2 YFSETQ. HCMV serostatus was determined by detecting HCMV-specific IgG in serum with a commercial ELISA kit. Ficoll density gradient centrifugation was used to isolate peripheral blood mononuclear cells from blood. Turning to this clonotype: Which antigen it targets is not known.

Instrument on record: Illumina HiSeq 2000. The TCR beta cDNA libraries were made using 5'RACE template switching, a step that added both a universal primer site and unique molecular identifiers. Synthesis of cDNA was primed from the TCR beta constant segment and was followed by two consecutive PCR amplification steps. As for the original processing: MIGEC was used to demultiplex reads and group reads by UMI, and MiTCR was used to assemble and quantify clonotypes. To exclude erroneous sequences, only TCR cDNA sequences supported by at least two reads were retained. The tcR package was used for downstream repertoire analysis, with clonotypes matched between fractions based on CDR3 nucleotide sequence plus V segment. VDJmatch was used to annotate antigen specificity against VDJdb, with one amino acid substitution in CDR3 allowed. The reads were reprocessed in TCRdb, with one entry per CDR3 protein sequence and no accompanying DNA. The V and J calls follow TCRdb's processing rather than the paper's. The sample's clone listing holds approximately 22,000 distinct CDR3 sequences. Roughly 58% of the sample lies in the top ten.

Points the paper makes about the study in general: Whether the expanded NKG2C-expressing T cell clones were specific for HCMV antigens remained unclear. In six donors, the dominant CD3+CD56+NKG2C+ clonotypes were found to rank among the top 10 CD8+ clonotypes and to make up about 1.0-8% of CD8+ T cells. Those dominant clonotypes were again the most abundant among CD3+CD56-NKG2C+ cells in a handful of donors, at about 28.3-65%.

Sequencing was carried out using blood T cells: a sorted CD56 or NKG2C T cell subset, CD4+ or CD8+ T cells, or bulk PBMC T cells (not recorded which). The V and J genes are TRBV5-1 and TRBJ2-5; TCRdb designates TRBD1, a call that cannot be tested without DNA. The clonotype originates from a man aged 18 to 69 in good health. The CDR3 corresponds to CASRLTGDLETQYF.